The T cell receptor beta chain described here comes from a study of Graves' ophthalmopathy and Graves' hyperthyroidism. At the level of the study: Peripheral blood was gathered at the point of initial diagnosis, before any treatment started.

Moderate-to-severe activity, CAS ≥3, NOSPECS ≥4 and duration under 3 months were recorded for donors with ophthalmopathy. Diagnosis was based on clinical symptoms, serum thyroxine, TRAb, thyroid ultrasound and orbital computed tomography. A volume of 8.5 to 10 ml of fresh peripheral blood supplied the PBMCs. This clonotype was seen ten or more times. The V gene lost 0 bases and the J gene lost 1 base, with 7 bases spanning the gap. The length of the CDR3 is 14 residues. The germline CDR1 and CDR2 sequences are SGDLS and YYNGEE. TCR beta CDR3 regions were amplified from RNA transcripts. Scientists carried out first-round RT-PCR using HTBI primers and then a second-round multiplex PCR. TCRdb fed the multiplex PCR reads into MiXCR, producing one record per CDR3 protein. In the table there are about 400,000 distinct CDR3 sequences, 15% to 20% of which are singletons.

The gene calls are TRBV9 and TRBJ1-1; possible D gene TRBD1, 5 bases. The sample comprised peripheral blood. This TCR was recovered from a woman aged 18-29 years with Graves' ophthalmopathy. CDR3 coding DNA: TGTGCCAGCAGCGTAGGGGACGGGAACACTGAAGCTTTCTTT. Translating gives CASSVGDGNTEAFF.